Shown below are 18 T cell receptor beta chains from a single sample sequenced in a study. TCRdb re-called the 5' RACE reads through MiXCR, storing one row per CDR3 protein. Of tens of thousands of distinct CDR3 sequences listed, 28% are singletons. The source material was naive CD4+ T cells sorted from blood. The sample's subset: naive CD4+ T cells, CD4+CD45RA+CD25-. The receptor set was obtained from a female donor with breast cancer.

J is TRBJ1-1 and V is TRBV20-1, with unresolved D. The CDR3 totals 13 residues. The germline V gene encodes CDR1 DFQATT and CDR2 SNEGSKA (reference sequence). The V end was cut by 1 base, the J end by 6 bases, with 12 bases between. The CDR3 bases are TGCAGTGCTAGAGTCATTATAGACGCTGAAGCTTTCTTT. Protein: CSARVIIDAEAFF.

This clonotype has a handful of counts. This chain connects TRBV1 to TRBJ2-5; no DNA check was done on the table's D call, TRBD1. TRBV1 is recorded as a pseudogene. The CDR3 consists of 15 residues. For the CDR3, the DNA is TGCACCAGCAGCCTGTATACAGGGACGAGGGAGACCCAGTACTTC. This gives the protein CTSSLYTGTRETQYF.

For the CDR3, the DNA is TGCGCCAGCAGTGAGTCGGGAGCGGGAGCAAAGGAGAAAGAGACCCAGTACTTC. This sequence encodes CASSESGAGAKEKETQYF. J is TRBJ2-5 and V is TRBV10-1; the match to TRBD2 covers 8 bases. CDR1 and CDR2 (germline): WNHNN, SYGVQD (reference sequence). V was clipped by 0 bases and J by 3 bases; unmatched bases: 12. The CDR3 has 18 residues.

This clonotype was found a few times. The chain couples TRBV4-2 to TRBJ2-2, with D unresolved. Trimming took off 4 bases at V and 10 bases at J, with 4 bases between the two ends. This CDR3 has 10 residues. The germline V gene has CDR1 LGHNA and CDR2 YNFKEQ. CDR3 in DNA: TGTGCCAGCAGCCCAGAGGAGCTGTTTTTT. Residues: CASSPEELFF.

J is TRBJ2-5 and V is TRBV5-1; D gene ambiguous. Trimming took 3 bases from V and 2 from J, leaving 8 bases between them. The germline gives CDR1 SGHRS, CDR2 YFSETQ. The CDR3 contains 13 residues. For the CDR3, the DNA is TGCGCCAGCAGCTCCGCGTGGCAAGAGACCCAGTACTTC. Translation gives CASSSAWQETQYF. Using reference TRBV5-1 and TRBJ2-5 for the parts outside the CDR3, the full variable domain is KAGVTQTPRYLIKTRGQQVTLSCSPISGHRSVSWYQQTPGQGLQFLFEYFSETQRNKGNFPGRFSGRQFSNSRSEMNVSTLELGDSALYLCASSSAWQETQYFGPGTRLLVL.

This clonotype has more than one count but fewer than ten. CDR3 sequence (DNA): TGTGCCAGCAGCCTAGGTTGGGGGGACACTGAAGCTTTCTTT. This translates into CASSLGWGDTEAFF. The chain joins TRBV3-1 to TRBJ1-1; TRBD1 might be the D (5 bases). From germline, CDR1 is LGHDT and CDR2 YNNKEL (reference sequence). Trimming pared 4 bases from V and 3 bases from J, leaving 12 bases between. This CDR3 contains 14 residues.

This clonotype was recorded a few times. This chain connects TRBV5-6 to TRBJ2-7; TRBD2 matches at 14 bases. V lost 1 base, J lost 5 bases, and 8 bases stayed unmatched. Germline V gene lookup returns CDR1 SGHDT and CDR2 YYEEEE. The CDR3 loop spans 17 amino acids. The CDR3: CASSLWGTSGSLNEQYF. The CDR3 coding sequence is TGTGCCAGCAGCTTGTGGGGGACTAGCGGGAGTCTGAACGAGCAGTACTTC.

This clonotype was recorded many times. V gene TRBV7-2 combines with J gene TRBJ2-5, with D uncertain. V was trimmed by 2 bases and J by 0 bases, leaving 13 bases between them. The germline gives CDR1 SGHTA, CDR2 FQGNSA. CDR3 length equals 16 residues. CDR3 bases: TGTGCCAGCAGCTTATATGTAGTTGGGTACCAAGAGACCCAGTACTTC. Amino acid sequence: CASSLYVVGYQETQYF. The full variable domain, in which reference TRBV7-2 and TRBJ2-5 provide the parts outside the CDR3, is GAGVSQSPSNKVTEKGKDVELRCDPISGHTALYWYRQSLGQGLEFLIYFQGNSAPDKSGLPSDRFSAERTGGSVSTLTIQRTQQEDSAVYLCASSLYVVGYQETQYFGPGTRLLVL.

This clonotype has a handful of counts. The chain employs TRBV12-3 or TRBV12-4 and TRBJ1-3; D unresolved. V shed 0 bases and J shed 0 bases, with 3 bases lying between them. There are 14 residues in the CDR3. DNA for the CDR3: TGTGCCAGCAGTTTAGCCGGCTCTGGAAACACCATATATTTT. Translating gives CASSLAGSGNTIYF.

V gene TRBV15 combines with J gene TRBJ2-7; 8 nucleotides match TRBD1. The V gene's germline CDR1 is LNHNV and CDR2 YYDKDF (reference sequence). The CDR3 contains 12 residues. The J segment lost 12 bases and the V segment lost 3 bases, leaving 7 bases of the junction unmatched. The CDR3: CATSRAGGSLYF. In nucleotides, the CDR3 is TGTGCCACCAGCAGGGCAGGGGGCTCACTGTACTTC.

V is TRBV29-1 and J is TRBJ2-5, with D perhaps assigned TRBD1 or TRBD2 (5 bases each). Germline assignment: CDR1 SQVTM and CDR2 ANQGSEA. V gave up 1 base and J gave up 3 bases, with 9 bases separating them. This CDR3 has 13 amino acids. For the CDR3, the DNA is TGCAGCGTTGAAGGGGGGTCAAAAGAGACCCAGTACTTC. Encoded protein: CSVEGGSKETQYF.

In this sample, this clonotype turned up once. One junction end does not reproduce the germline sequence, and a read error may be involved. Here the CDR3 DNA reads TGTGCCGGCAGCGAACAGACAGGGCCTAAAGAGACCCAGTACTTC. Amino acids: CAGSEQTGPKETQYF. The chain combines TRBV6-1 with TRBJ2-5; the match to TRBD1 covers 7 bases. The CDR3 runs to 15 residues. In germline, CDR1 is MNHNS, CDR2 SASEGT.

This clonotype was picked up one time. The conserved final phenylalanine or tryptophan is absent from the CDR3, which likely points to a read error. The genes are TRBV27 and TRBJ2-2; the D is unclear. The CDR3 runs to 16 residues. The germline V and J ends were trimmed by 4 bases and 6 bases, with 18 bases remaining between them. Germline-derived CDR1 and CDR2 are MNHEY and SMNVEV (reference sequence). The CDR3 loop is CASSWSSPRIPGELFS. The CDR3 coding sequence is TGTGCCAGCAGTTGGTCCTCCCCCCGTATTCCCGGGGAGCTGTTTTCT.

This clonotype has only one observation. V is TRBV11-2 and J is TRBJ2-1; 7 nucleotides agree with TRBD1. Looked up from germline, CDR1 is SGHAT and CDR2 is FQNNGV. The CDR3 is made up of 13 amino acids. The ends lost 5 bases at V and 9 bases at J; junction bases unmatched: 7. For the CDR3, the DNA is TGTGCCAGCAGCCGGGACAGAGTGGTTGAGCAGTTCTTC. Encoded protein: CASSRDRVVEQFF.

The CDR3 bases are TGTGCCACCAGCAGAGCCGCAGATACGCAGTATTTT. It specifies CATSRAADTQYF. The rearrangement uses TRBV15 and TRBJ2-3; D unresolved. V was pared by 1 base and J by 4 bases, with 3 bases between. CDR1 LNHNV and CDR2 YYDKDF come from the germline V gene (reference sequence). CDR3 size: 12 residues. The variable domain in full, with the rest retrieved from reference TRBV15 and TRBJ2-3, is DAMVIQNPRYQVTQFGKPVTLSCSQTLNHNVMYWYQQKSSQAPKLLFHYYDKDFNNEADTPDNFQSRRPNTSFCFLDIRSPGLGDTAMYLCATSRAADTQYFGPGTRLTVL.

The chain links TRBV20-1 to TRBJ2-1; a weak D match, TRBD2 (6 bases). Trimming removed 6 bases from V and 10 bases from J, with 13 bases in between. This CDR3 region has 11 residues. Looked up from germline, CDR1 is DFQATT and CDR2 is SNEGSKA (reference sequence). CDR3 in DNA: TGCAGTGCCGCTAAACGGGAGGAGCAGTTCTTC. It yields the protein CSAAKREEQFF.

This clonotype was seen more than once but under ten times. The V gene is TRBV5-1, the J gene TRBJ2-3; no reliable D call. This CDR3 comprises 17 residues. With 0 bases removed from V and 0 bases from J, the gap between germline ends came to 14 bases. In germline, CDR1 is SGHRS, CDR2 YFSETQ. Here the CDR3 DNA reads TGCGCCAGCAGCTTGGATCCCCACAGCAGTAGCACAGATACGCAGTATTTT. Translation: CASSLDPHSSSTDTQYF.

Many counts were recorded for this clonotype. CDR3 amino acids: CASSLGFTNTEAFF. In nucleotides, the CDR3 is TGCGCCAGCAGCTTGGGATTTACGAACACTGAAGCTTTCTTT. V and J are TRBV5-1 and TRBJ1-1; D not certain. The CDR3 consists of 14 residues. Trimming shortened V by 0 bases and J by 1 base, and 7 bases separated the two germline ends. Germline V gene data show CDR1 as SGHRS and CDR2 as YFSETQ.